The 5 T cell receptor beta chains listed next were all sequenced from one sample in a study of blood T cell repertoires in COVID-19. This table comes from immunoSEQ multiplex PCR, and its TCRdb copy is limited to in-frame clones, with some not included. Of roughly 120,000 clones in the sample, approximately 87% were seen once. Sequencing used peripheral blood. The source is a man in his sixties with acute or convalescent COVID-19.

Only one count was recorded for this clone. The V call is TRBV28, the J call TRBJ2-7; possibly TRBD2 for D (5 bases). The CDR3 has 16 residues. Trimming shortened V by 2 bases and J by 7 bases, and 21 bases separated the two germline ends. CDR1 and CDR2 from the germline V gene are MDHEN and SYDVKM. The CDR3 reads CASSLEGPAAPLEQYF. For the CDR3, the DNA is TGTGCCAGCAGTTTAGAGGGCCCGGCAGCACCCCTGGAGCAGTACTTC.

The CDR3 spells CASSINRAPNTEAFF. Here the CDR3 DNA reads TGTGCCAGTAGTATTAACAGGGCCCCGAACACTGAAGCTTTCTTT. This chain connects TRBV19 to TRBJ1-1; possible D gene TRBD1, 6 bases. CDR3 length: 15 residues. The V and J ends lost 3 bases and 1 base respectively, with 12 bases between them. Germline V gene data show CDR1 as LNHDA and CDR2 as SQIVND (reference sequence).

The rearrangement links TRBV28 to TRBJ2-1; D might be TRBD1 (6 bases). Germline assignment: CDR1 MDHEN and CDR2 SYDVKM. Trimming shortened V by 6 bases and J by 0 bases, and 18 bases separated the two germline ends. This CDR3 spans 17 amino acids. CDR3 coding DNA: TGTGCCAGCAGATCACCCCAGGGGACCACCTCCTACAATGAGCAGTTCTTC. Protein: CASRSPQGTTSYNEQFF.

V usage is TRBV7-2 and J usage is TRBJ2-1, with D perhaps matching TRBD1 (6 bases). This CDR3 has 13 amino acids. Germline-derived CDR1 and CDR2 are SGHTA and FQGNSA. V was pared by 1 base and J by 10 bases, with 11 bases between. CDR3 nucleotides: TGTGCCAGCAGCTTAGGGTTTGACAGGGAGCAGTTCTTC. Protein sequence: CASSLGFDREQFF.

The V gene is TRBV28, the J gene TRBJ2-3; 9 bases map to TRBD2. The CDR3 is made up of 16 amino acids. J gave up 0 bases and V 7 bases, and 8 bases lay outside the gene matches. Germline V gene data show CDR1 as MDHEN and CDR2 as SYDVKM. This CDR3 is CASTSQTSGSTDTQYF. The DNA for the CDR3 is TGTGCCAGCACCTCCCAGACTAGCGGAAGCACAGATACGCAGTATTTT.